The 6 T cell receptor beta chains given below trace back to one sample, sequenced in a study of esophageal squamous cell carcinoma under preoperative chemotherapy. This sample's time point: before preoperative PTX-NDP chemotherapy. From the PCR reads, TCRdb called clonotypes with MiXCR, one entry per CDR3 protein. Altogether fewer than 15,000 distinct CDR3 sequences are present, approximately 54% being singletons, with the ten largest covering 15% to 20%. This material was collected from a patient given preoperative chemotherapy. The receptor source for this set is a human donor with esophageal squamous cell carcinoma. The donor label of this sample is uncertain.

The gene calls are TRBV7-3 and TRBJ2-1; TRBD2 matches 8 bases. This CDR3 region has 13 residues. Germline CDR1 and CDR2: SGHTA and FQGTGA. V trimming: 5 bases; J trimming: 6 bases; junction bases outside the gene matches: 3. DNA for the CDR3: TGTGCCAGCAGCCTCGGGACTAGCAATGAGCAGTTCTTC. This translates into CASSLGTSNEQFF.

A note on this clonotype: Because it lacks the conserved phenylalanine or tryptophan at the end, this CDR3 is likely a read error. No DNA is shown, since the ends of the CDR3 on it are uncertain; the CDR3 is the one TCRdb lists. The chain has TRBV15 and TRBJ2-1. CDR1 LNHNV and CDR2 YYDKDF come from the germline V gene (reference sequence). 8 amino acids form the CDR3, both terminal residues included. The CDR3 loop reads CPPAKQQL.

This clonotype is deemed medium-sized. The chain recombines TRBV7-3 with TRBJ2-1, with 9 positions matching TRBD1. The better agreement between TRBJ2-7 and the DNA end casts doubt on the J call. Germline-derived CDR1 and CDR2 are SGHTA and FQGTGA. The CDR3 is made up of 12 amino acids. The CDR3 is CASSSDRGEQYF. The DNA of the CDR3 is TGTGCCAGCAGCTCGGACAGGGGTGAGCAGTACTTC.

This rearrangement joins TRBV10-1 to TRBJ1-5, with TRBD1 as a possible D gene (5 bases). Per germline, CDR1 WNHNN and CDR2 SYGVQD (reference sequence). There are 12 residues in the CDR3. Trimming took 4 bases from V and 7 from J, leaving 8 bases between them. The CDR3 region has the DNA TGCGCCAGCAGTGCAGGGACCCAGCCCCAGCATTTT. This gives the protein CASSAGTQPQHF.

This clonotype was seen more than once but under ten times. The CDR3 sequence is CASNPLSGRQFF. CDR3 DNA: TGTGCCAGCAACCCATTGTCGGGACGGCAGTTCTTC. The rearrangement joins TRBV6-1 to TRBJ2-1; perhaps D is TRBD1 or TRBD2 (5 bases each). There are 12 residues in the CDR3. V was trimmed by 7 bases and J by 12 bases, leaving 16 bases between them. The germline V gene encodes CDR1 MNHNS and CDR2 SASEGT.

This clonotype showed up just once. This chain links TRBV6-1 with TRBJ2-2; D is possibly TRBD2 (6 bases). Trimming took off 5 bases at V and 16 bases at J, with 29 bases between the two ends. Germline CDR1 reads MNHNS; CDR2 reads SASEGT. This CDR3 has 16 residues. CDR3 sequence: CASSLRTGVSTDTQFF. DNA for the CDR3: TGTGCCAGCAGTCTTCGGACGGGGGTGAGCACCGATACGCAGTTTTTT.